This is a list of T cell receptor beta chains from one sample in a study of CD8 T cells in ankylosing spondylitis. TCRdb re-called the 5' RACE reads with MiXCR, one entry per CDR3 protein. The sample records hundreds of thousands of distinct CDR3 sequences, about 26% being singletons. The sequenced sample was blood, either unsorted or a sorted T cell fraction (not recorded which). Every receptor here comes from a male donor with ankylosing spondylitis or in good health (not recorded which). CDR3s leave out the opening cysteine and the closing phenylalanine or tryptophan. The order of the fields is clone size, D gene, V gene, J gene, CDR3 protein. The D gene is left open where the match is weak. Size is stated for part of the rows, as once, few or many counts, or as a class when the clone is expanded.

once	-	TRBV6-5	TRBJ2-3	ASSYSSWGGNTQY
few	TRBD2	TRBV4-1	TRBJ2-1	ASSQDLIAGGPNEQF
-	-	TRBV2	TRBJ2-5	ASSVHTETQY
many	-	TRBV4-3	TRBJ2-1	ASSQDRGSSYNEQF
few	-	TRBV5-1	TRBJ2-5	ASSFGELQETQY
-	-	TRBV9	TRBJ2-7	ASSVEPTYEQY
-	TRBD1	TRBV5-5	TRBJ2-6	ASSRGTGRSGGANVLT
many	TRBD1	TRBV4-2	TRBJ2-3	ASSQGTGEARTDTQY
-	-	TRBV2	TRBJ2-1	ASSNVRGIYNEQF
few	TRBD1	TRBV29-1	TRBJ2-5	STDRGQETQY
many	-	TRBV10-3	TRBJ2-5	AISDFTNQETQY
few	-	TRBV4-1	TRBJ1-6	ASSPVGSPLH
few	TRBD2	TRBV6-1	TRBJ2-2	ASKQGAGGWAGELF
many	TRBD2	TRBV7-2	TRBJ2-1	ASSLSLAVNEQF
many	TRBD2	TRBV7-8	TRBJ2-1	ASSRTSGIRSYNEQF
-	-	TRBV12-3/TRBV12-4	TRBJ2-5	ASTGPRGETQY
-	TRBD1	TRBV20-1	TRBJ2-7	SGTRDSSYEQY
many	-	TRBV20-1	TRBJ2-2	SARSRENTGELF
many	TRBD2	TRBV20-1	TRBJ2-3	SARGLAAYTDTQY
-	-	TRBV29-1	TRBJ2-2	SVKTANTGELF
-	TRBD2	TRBV20-1	TRBJ2-1	SASRTSAHNEQF
-	-	TRBV29-1	TRBJ2-7	SGQGHSYEQY
many	-	TRBV3-1	TRBJ2-7	ASSQELIGRIYEQY
many	-	TRBV10-3	TRBJ2-5	AISDSTVDPETQY
few	-	TRBV4-2	TRBJ2-5	ASSQDGTPGETQY
many	-	TRBV5-1	TRBJ1-2	ASSLEGDRYGYT
many	-	TRBV20-1	TRBJ1-3	SAGPPRNSGNTIY
-	TRBD1	TRBV15	TRBJ2-1	ATSTRDRRRDYYNEQF
many	-	TRBV18	TRBJ2-1	ASSPPMVIVHEQF
few	TRBD1	TRBV7-2	TRBJ2-7	ASSLHGDRVVSEQY
many	-	TRBV5-1	TRBJ2-2	ASSPEGDGELF
few	-	TRBV5-1	TRBJ1-2	ASSVAPGVVDGYT
many	-	TRBV7-2	TRBJ2-3	ASSEKAADTQY
many	-	TRBV6-5	TRBJ2-7	ASSGGGYEQY
-	TRBD2	TRBV20-1	TRBJ2-3	SARVPGSGSRDTQY
once	-	TRBV20-1	TRBJ2-1	SAPGGGSYNEQF
many	TRBD2	TRBV10-2	TRBJ2-1	ASSRTSGSFREQF
-	TRBD2	TRBV7-2	TRBJ2-1	ASSTSGSGMPWEQF
-	TRBD1	TRBV4-1	TRBJ1-6	ASSQAWTGAGPLH
few	-	TRBV4-2	TRBJ1-4	ATSTTNEKLF
-	TRBD2	TRBV5-5	TRBJ2-7	ASSLPGLGPGEQY
many	-	TRBV11-2	TRBJ2-3	ASSLESGPTQY
many	TRBD1	TRBV7-9	TRBJ2-2	AGGQGATGELF
-	TRBD2	TRBV10-3	TRBJ2-3	AISTLPGTSDTDTQY
few	TRBD1	TRBV20-1	TRBJ1-2	SARDRTGWAYGYT